This TCR beta chain was observed in a study of blood T cell repertoires in COVID-19. Study overall: Donors in the United States, Italy and Spain gave samples during acute or convalescent COVID-19. In each case, the material was cDNA or gDNA derived from T cells, B-cell-depleted T cells, or PBMCs.

Recruits, aged roughly 18 to 90 years, lived in 25 or so US areas. Participant reports of clinical history set cohort assignment. Only in-frame clones appear in the TCRdb table, and some are missing; sequencing was by immunoSEQ multiplex PCR. The sample contains around 250,000 clones, approximately 82% of which appear only once. The length of the CDR3 is 15 residues. Germline V gives CDR1 SGHTA, CDR2 FQGTGA. The V end was cut by 0 bases, the J end by 0 bases, with 6 bases between. The TCR was taken from a man between 35 and 55 years old who had recovered from COVID-19. The rearrangement uses TRBV7-3 and TRBJ1-5; D call uncertain. The sample taken for sequencing was PBMCs or T cells enriched from blood (not recorded which). CDR3 residues: CASSLTADSNQPQHF. As DNA, the CDR3 is TGTGCCAGCAGCTTAACGGCGGATAGCAATCAGCCCCAGCATTTT.